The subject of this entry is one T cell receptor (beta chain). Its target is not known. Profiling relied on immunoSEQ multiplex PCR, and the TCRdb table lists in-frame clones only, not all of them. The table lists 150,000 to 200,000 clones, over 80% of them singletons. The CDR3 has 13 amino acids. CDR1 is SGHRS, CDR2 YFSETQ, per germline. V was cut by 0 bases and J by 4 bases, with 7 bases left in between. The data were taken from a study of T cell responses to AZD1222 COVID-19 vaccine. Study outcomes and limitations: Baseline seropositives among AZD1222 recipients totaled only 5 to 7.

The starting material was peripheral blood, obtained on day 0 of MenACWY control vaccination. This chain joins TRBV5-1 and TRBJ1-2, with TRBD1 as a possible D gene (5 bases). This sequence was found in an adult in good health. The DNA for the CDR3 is TGCGCCAGCAGCTTGGGCGGGGGCTATGGCTACACCTTC. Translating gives CASSLGGGYGYTF.